One and the same sample provided the 7 T cell receptor beta chains below, sequenced in a study of response to subunit inactivated influenza vaccine. TCRdb ran MiXCR on the RT-PCR reads and lists one entry per CDR3 protein. The sample consists of approximately 520,000 distinct CDR3 sequences, 15% to 20% of them appearing once. The sequencing here drew on CD4+ T cells sorted from PBMCs, taken around 2 years after vaccination. These TCRs come from a man aged 50 to 69 who received an inactivated influenza vaccine.

The chain couples TRBV3-1 to TRBJ2-5, with D uncertain. Germline CDR1 reads LGHDT; CDR2 reads YNNKEL (reference sequence). The V end was cut by 6 bases, the J end by 4 bases, with 12 bases between. The CDR3 runs 13 residues. CDR3 coding DNA: TGTGCCAGCAGTCCCGGGCTGACAGAGACCCAGTACTTC. Translated, it gives CASSPGLTETQYF.

This clonotype was seen more than once but under ten times. The chain carries TRBV6-5 and TRBJ1-1, with D uncertain. The CDR3 sequence is 14 residues long. The germline V and J ends were trimmed by 5 bases and 6 bases, with 16 bases remaining between them. Germline CDR1 and CDR2: MNHEY and SVGAGI. The DNA for the CDR3 is TGTGCCAGCAGTCAATCGAAGCGGTGGGCTGAAGCTTTCTTT. Translated: CASSQSKRWAEAFF.

This clonotype has only a few counts. The chain uses TRBV3-1 and TRBJ2-3; TRBD2 matches 13 bases. V dropped 7 bases and J dropped 4; count of bases not matched to a gene: 8. This CDR3 is built from 16 residues. Looked up from germline, CDR1 is LGHDT and CDR2 is YNNKEL (reference sequence). In DNA, the CDR3 is TGTGCCAGCATCCTAACTAGCGGGGGGGCTGCAGATACGCAGTATTTT. This encodes CASILTSGGAADTQYF.

The table lists this clonotype with a few counts. The chain is built from TRBV20-1 and TRBJ1-5; TRBD1 is a possible D gene (6 bases). This CDR3 is 15 amino acids long. V lost 1 base and J lost 2, with 12 bases in between. Germline CDR1 reads DFQATT; CDR2 reads SNEGSKA (reference sequence). CDR3 DNA: TGCAGTGCTAGAGTAGGGGGGAAGGGCAATCAGCCCCAGCATTTT. It specifies CSARVGGKGNQPQHF.

This clonotype showed up many times. The CDR3 sequence: CATSDPGEKGTDTQYF. DNA for the CDR3: TGTGCCACCAGTGACCCGGGAGAAAAGGGCACAGATACGCAGTATTTT. The V gene is TRBV24-1, the J gene TRBJ2-3; a weak D match, TRBD2 (6 bases). Trimming removed 4 bases from V and 1 base from J, with 14 bases in between. The CDR3 consists of 16 residues. CDR1 KGHDR and CDR2 SFDVKD come from the germline V gene.

The V call is TRBV9, the J call TRBJ2-7, with 7 bases aligning to TRBD2. The CDR3 sequence is 14 residues long. Losses at the gene ends were 3 bases for V and 3 bases for J; bases not matched to a gene: 6. The germline V gene has CDR1 SGDLS and CDR2 YYNGEE. CDR3 nucleotide sequence: TGTGCCAGCAGCGCGGGACTAACCTTCTACGAGCAGTACTTC. Protein product: CASSAGLTFYEQYF.

The chain uses TRBV7-9 and TRBJ1-5, with 7 bases that match TRBD1. The CDR3 consists of 13 residues. V trimming: 5 bases; J trimming: 7 bases; junction bases outside the gene matches: 5. Looked up from germline, CDR1 is SEHNR and CDR2 is FQNEAQ (reference sequence). In nucleotides, the CDR3 is TGTGCCAGCAGCGCACTGGGACAGCAGCCCCAGCATTTT. It is translated as CASSALGQQPQHF. The full variable domain, in which reference TRBV7-9 and TRBJ1-5 provide the parts outside the CDR3, is DTGVSQNPRHKITKRGQNVTFRCDPISEHNRLYWYRQTLGQGPEFLTYFQNEAQLEKSRLLSDRFSAERPKGSFSTLEIQRTEQGDSAMYLCASSALGQQPQHFGDGTRLSIL.